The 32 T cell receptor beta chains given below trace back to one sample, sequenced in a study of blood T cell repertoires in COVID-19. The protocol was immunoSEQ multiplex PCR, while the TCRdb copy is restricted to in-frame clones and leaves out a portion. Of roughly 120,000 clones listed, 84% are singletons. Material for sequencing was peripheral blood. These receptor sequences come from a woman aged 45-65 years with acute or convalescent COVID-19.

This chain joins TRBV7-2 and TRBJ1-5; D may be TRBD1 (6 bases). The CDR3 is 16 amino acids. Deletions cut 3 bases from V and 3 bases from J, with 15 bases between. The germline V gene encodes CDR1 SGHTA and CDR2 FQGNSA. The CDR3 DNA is TGTGCCAGCAGCTTTGCTTCAGGGGCGGCCAATCAGCCCCAGCATTTT. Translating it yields CASSFASGAANQPQHF.

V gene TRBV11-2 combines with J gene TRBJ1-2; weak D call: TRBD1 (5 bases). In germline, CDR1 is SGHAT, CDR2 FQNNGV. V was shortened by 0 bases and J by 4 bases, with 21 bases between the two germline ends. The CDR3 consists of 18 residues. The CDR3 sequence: CASSLDPSREALGYGYTF. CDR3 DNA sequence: TGTGCCAGCAGCTTAGATCCCAGCAGGGAAGCCTTAGGCTATGGCTACACCTTC.

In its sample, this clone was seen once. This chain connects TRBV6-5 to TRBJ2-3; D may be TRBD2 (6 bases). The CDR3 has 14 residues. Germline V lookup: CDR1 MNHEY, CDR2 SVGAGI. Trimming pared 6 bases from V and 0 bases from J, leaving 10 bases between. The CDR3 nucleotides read TGTGCCAGCAGCCGAGCGGGTAGCACAGATACGCAGTATTTT. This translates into CASSRAGSTDTQYF.

The CDR3 DNA is TGCGCCAGCAGCCCAGGGACTTACTATGGCTACACCTTC. It codes for CASSPGTYYGYTF. The J gene is TRBJ1-2, the V gene TRBV5-1; TRBD1 might be the D (5 bases). CDR1 SGHRS and CDR2 YFSETQ come from the germline V gene. This CDR3 spans 13 amino acids. V dropped 4 bases and J dropped 3 bases, with 10 bases sitting between them.

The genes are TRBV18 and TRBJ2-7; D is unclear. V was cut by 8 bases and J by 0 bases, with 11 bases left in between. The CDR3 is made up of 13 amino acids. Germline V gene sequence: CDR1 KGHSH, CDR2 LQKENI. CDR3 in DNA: TGTGCCAGCACAGACACAGTCTCCTACGAGCAGTACTTC. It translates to CASTDTVSYEQYF. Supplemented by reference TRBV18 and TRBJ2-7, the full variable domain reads NAGVMQNPRHLVRRRGQEARLRCSPMKGHSHVYWYRQLPEEGLKFMVYLQKENIIDESGMPKERFSAEFPKEGPSILRIQQVVRGDSAAYFCASTDTVSYEQYFGPGTRLTVT.

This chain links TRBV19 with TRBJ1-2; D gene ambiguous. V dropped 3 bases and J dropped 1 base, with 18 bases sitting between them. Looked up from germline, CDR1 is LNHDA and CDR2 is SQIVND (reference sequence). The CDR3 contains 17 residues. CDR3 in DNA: TGTGCCAGTAGTATTAAGTCGGCAGGAGGTAATAACTATGGCTACACCTTC. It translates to CASSIKSAGGNNYGYTF.

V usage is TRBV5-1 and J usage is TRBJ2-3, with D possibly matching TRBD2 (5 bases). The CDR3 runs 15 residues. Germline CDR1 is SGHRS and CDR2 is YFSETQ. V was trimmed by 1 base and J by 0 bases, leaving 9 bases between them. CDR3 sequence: CASSLKTRSTDTQYF. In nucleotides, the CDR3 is TGCGCCAGCAGCTTGAAAACTAGGAGCACAGATACGCAGTATTTT.

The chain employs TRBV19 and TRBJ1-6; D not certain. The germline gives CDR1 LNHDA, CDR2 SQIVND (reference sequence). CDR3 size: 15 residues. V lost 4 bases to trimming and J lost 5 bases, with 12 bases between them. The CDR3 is CASSKAGINNSPLHF. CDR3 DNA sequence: TGTGCCAGTAGTAAGGCGGGAATCAATAATTCACCCCTCCACTTT.

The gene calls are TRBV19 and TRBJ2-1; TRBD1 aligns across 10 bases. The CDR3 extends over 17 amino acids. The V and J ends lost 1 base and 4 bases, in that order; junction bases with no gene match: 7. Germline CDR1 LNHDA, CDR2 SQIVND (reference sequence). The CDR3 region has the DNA TGTGCCAGTAGTATAGGCCGGGACAGGGGTATATACAATGAGCAGTTCTTC. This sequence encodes CASSIGRDRGIYNEQFF.

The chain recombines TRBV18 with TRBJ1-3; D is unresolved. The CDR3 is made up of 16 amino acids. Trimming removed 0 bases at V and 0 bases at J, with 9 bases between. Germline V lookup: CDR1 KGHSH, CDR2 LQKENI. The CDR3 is CASSPPGGSSGNTIYF. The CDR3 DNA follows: TGTGCCAGCTCACCACCCGGTGGGAGCTCTGGAAACACCATATATTTT.

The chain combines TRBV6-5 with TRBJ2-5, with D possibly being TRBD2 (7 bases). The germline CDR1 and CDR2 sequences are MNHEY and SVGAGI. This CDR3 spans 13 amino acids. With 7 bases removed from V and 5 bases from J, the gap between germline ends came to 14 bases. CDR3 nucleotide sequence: TGTGCCAGCACGGGGGGCGGTTCGGAGACCCAGTACTTC. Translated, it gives CASTGGGSETQYF.

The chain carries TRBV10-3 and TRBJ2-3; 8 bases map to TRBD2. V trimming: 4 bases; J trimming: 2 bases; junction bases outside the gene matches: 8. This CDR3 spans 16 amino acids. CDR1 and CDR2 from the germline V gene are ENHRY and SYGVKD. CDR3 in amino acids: CAISGDRAGATDTQYF. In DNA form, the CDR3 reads TGTGCCATCAGTGGAGATCGAGCGGGGGCCACAGATACGCAGTATTTT.

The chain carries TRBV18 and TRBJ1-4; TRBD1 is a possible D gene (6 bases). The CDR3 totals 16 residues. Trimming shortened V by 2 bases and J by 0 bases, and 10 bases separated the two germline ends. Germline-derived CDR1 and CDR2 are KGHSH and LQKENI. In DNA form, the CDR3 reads TGTGCCAGCTCACCAACGGCAGGGGCAACTAATGAAAAACTGTTTTTT. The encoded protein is CASSPTAGATNEKLFF.

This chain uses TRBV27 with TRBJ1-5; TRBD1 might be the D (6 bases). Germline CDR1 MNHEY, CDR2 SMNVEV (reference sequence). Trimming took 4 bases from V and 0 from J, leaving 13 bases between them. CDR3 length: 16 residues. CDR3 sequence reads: CASSSRQGNSNQPQHF. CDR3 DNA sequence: TGTGCCAGCAGTTCTCGCCAGGGGAATAGCAATCAGCCCCAGCATTTT.

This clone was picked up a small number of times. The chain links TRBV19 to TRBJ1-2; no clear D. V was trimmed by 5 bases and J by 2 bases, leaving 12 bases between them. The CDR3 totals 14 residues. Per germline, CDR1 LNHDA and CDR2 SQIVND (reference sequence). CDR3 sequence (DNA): TGTGCCAGTAGTCGGACGGACTGGAACTATGGCTACACCTTC. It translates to CASSRTDWNYGYTF.

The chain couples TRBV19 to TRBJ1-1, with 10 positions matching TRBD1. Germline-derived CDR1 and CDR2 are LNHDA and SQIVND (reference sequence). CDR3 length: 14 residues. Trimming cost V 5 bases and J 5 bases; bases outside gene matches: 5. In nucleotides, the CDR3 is TGTGCCAGTAGTGCCCCGGACAGGGGGACTGAAGCTTTCTTT. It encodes CASSAPDRGTEAFF.

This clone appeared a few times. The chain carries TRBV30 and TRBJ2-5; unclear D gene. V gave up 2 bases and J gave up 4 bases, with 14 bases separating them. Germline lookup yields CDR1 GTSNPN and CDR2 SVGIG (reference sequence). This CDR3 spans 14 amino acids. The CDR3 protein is CAWSRGRRLETQYF. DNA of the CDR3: TGTGCCTGGAGTCGTGGCAGAAGATTAGAGACCCAGTACTTC.

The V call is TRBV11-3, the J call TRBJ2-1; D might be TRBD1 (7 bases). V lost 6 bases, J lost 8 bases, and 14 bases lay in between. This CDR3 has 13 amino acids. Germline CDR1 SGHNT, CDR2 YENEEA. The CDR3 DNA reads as TGTGCCAGCAGTCAGGGGGGTCTCGATGAGCAGTTCTTC. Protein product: CASSQGGLDEQFF.

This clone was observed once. The CDR3 nucleotides are TGTGCCAGCAGCTCTCCCCGACCCTTCAGCGGGAGAGGAAATGAGCAGTTCTTC. It translates to CASSSPRPFSGRGNEQFF. The V call is TRBV3-1 (or the pseudogene TRBV3-2), the J call TRBJ2-1; 8 bases line up with TRBD2. Germline V gene data show CDR1 as LGHDT and CDR2 as YNNKEL (reference sequence). V lost 5 bases to trimming and J lost 7 bases; unmatched junction nucleotides: 19. The CDR3 spans 18 residues.

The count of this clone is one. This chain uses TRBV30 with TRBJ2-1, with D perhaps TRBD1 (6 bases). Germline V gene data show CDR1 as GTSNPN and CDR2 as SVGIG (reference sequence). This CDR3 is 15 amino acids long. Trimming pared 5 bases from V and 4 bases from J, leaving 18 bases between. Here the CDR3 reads CAWAPTGKGYNEQFF. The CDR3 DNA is TGTGCCTGGGCACCCACAGGGAAGGGATACAATGAGCAGTTCTTC. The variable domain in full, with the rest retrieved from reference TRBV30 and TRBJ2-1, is SQTIHQWPATLVQPVGSPLSLECTVEGTSNPNLYWYRQAAGRGLQLLFYSVGIGQISSEVPQNLSASRPQDRQFILSSKKLLLSDSGFYLCAWAPTGKGYNEQFFGPGTRLTVL.

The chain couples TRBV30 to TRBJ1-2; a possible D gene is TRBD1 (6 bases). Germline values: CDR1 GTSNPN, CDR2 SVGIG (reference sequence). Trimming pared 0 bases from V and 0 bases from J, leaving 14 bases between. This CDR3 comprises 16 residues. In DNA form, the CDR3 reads TGTGCCTGGAGTGTTGTAACAGGGAAAGCTAACTATGGCTACACCTTC. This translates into CAWSVVTGKANYGYTF.

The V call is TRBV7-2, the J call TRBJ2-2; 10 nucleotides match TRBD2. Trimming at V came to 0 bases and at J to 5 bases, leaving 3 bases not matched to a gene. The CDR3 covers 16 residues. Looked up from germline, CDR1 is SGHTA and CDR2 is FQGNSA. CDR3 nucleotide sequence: TGTGCCAGCAGCTTAGCTAGCGGGGGGTCAACCGGGGAGCTGTTTTTT. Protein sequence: CASSLASGGSTGELFF.

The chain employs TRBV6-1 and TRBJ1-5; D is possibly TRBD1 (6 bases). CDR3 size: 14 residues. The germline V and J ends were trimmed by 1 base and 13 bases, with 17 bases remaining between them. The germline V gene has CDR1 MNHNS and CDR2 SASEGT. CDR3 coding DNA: TGTGCCAGCAGTGAAGAACCTTCAGCAACAGGGCAGCATTTT. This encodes CASSEEPSATGQHF.

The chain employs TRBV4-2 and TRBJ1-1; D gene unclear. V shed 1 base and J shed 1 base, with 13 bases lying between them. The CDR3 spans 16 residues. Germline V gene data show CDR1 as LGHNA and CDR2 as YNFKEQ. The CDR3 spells CASSQVTAARNTEAFF. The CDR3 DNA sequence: TGTGCCAGCAGCCAAGTAACAGCCGCGAGGAACACTGAAGCTTTCTTT.

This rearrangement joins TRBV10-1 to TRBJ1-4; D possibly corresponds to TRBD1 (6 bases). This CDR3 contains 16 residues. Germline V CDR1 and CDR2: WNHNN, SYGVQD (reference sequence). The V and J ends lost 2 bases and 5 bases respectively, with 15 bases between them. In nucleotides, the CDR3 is TGCGCCAGCAGTGAGCCTGGACAGCTCCCCAATGAAAAACTGTTTTTT. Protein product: CASSEPGQLPNEKLFF.

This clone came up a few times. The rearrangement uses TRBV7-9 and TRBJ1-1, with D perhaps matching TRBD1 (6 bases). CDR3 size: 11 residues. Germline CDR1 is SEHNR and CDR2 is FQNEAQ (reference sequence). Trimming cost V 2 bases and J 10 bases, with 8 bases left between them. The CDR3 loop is CASSLQGRAFF. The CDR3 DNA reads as TGTGCCAGCAGCTTACAGGGGAGAGCTTTCTTT.

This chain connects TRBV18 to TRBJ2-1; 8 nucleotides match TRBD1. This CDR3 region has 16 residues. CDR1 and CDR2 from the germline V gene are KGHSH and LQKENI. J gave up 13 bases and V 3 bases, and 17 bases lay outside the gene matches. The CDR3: CASSPGTGQGAKRQFF. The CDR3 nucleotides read TGTGCCAGCTCACCGGGGACCGGCCAGGGGGCGAAAAGACAGTTCTTC.

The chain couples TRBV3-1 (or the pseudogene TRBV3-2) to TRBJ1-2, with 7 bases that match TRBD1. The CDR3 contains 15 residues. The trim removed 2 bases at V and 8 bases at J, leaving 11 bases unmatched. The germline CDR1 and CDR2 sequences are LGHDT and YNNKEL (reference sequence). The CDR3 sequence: CASSQPGRGAQGYTF. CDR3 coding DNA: TGTGCCAGCAGCCAACCGGGCAGGGGGGCCCAAGGCTACACCTTC.

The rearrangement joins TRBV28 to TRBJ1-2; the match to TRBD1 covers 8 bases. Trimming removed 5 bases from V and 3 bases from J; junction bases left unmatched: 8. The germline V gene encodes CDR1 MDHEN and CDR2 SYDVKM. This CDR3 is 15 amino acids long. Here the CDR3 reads CASSPQGARDYGYTF. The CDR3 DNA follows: TGTGCCAGCAGTCCCCAGGGGGCGCGGGACTATGGCTACACCTTC.

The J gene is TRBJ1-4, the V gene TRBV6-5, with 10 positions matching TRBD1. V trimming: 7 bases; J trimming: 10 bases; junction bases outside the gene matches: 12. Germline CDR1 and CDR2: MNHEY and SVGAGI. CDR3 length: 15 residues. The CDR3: CASKEGLGQGVKLFF. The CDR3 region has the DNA TGTGCCAGCAAAGAGGGCCTCGGACAGGGGGTAAAACTGTTTTTT.

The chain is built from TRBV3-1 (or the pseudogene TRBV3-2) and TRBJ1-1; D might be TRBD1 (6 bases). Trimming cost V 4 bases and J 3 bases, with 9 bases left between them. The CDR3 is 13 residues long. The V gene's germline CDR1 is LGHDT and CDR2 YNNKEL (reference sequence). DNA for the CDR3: TGTGCCAGCAGCCTTCGACAGGACACTGAAGCTTTCTTT. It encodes CASSLRQDTEAFF.

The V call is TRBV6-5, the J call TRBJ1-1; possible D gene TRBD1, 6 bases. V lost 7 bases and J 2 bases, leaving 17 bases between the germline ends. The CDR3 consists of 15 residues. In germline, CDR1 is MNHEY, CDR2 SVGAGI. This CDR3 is CASMDIKTGNTEAFF. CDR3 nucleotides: TGTGCCAGCATGGATATCAAGACAGGAAACACTGAAGCTTTCTTT.